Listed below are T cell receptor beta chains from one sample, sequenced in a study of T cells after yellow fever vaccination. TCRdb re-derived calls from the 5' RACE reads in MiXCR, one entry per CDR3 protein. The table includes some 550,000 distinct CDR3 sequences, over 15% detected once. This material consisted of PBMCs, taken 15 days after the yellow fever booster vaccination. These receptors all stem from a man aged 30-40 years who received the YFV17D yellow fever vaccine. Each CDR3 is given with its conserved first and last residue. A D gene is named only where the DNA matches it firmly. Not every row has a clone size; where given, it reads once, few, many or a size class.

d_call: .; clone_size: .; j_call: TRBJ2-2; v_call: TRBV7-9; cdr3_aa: CASSLATIRAYTGELFF; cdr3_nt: TGTGCCAGCAGCTTAGCCACCATTAGGGCGTACACCGGGGAGCTGTTTTTT
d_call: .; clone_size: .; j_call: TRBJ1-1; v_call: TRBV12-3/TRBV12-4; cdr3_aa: CASSFGGKRNTEAFF; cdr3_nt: TGTGCCAGCAGTTTTGGTGGCAAGAGGAACACTGAAGCTTTCTTT
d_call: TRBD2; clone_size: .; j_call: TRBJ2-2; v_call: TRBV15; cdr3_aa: CATSQQAGGLNTGELFF; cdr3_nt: TGTGCCACCAGCCAACAAGCGGGAGGGCTAAACACCGGGGAGCTGTTTTTT
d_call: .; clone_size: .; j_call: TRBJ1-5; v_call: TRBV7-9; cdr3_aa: CASSRKDSNQPQHF; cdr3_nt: TGTGCCAGCAGCCGAAAGGATAGCAATCAGCCCCAGCATTTT
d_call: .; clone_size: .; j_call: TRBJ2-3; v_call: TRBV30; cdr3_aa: CRMDTQYF; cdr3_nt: TGCCGGATGGATACGCAGTATTTT
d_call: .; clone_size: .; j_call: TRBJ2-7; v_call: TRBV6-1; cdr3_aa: CASSNPGQSLEQYF; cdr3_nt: TGTGCCAGCAGTAATCCGGGACAAAGCCTCGAGCAGTACTTC
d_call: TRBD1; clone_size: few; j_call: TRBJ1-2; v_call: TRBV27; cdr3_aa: CASSLRGLDGYTF; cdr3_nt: TGTGCCAGCAGTTTAAGGGGGCTGGATGGCTACACCTTC
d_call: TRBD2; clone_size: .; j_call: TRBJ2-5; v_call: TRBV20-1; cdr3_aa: CSASREAGIGETQYF; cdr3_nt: TGCAGTGCTAGTCGGGAAGCGGGAATCGGGGAGACCCAGTACTTC
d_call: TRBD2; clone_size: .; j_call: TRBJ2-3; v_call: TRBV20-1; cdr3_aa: CSGRAGGGTDTQYF; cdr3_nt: TGCAGTGGTCGAGCTGGGGGGGGCACAGATACGCAGTATTTT
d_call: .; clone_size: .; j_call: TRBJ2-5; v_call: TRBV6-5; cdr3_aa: CASSYSSGSSETQYF; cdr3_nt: TGTGCCAGCAGTTACTCGAGTGGTAGCTCCGAGACCCAGTACTTC
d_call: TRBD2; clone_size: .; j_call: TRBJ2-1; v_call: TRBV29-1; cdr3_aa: CSVPLAGSSYNEQFF; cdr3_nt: TGCAGCGTTCCTTTAGCGGGAAGCTCCTACAATGAGCAGTTCTTC
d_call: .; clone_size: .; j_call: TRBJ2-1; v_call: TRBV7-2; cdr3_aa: CASRQTGVEQFF; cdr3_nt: TGTGCCAGCAGACAAACGGGAGTTGAGCAGTTCTTC
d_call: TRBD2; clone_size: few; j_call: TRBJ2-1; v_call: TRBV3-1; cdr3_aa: CASSRQGTSGPHNEQFF; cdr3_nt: TGTGCCAGCAGCCGACAAGGGACTAGCGGCCCTCACAATGAGCAGTTCTTC
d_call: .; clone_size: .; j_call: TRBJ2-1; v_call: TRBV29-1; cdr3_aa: CSVEEDWYNEQFF; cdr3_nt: TGCAGCGTTGAAGAGGACTGGTACAATGAGCAGTTCTTC
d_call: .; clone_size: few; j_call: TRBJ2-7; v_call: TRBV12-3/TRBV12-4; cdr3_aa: CASSDLDYEQYF; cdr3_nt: TGTGCCAGCAGCGACCTCGACTACGAGCAGTACTTC
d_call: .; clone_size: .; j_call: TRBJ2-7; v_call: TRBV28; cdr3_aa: CASKSVEQYF; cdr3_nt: TGTGCCAGCAAATCAGTCGAGCAGTACTTC
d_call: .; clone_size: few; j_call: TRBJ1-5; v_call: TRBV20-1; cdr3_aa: CSALDRINQPQHF; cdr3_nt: TGCAGTGCTCTAGACAGGATCAATCAGCCCCAGCATTTT
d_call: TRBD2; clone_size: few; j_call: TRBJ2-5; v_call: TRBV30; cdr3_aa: CAWRRKEGLAGRQETQYF; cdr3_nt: TGTGCCTGGCGAAGAAAAGAAGGACTAGCGGGCCGCCAAGAGACCCAGTACTTC
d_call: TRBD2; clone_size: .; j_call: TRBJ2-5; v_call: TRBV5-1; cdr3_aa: CASSASGPLAGAETQYF; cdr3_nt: TGCGCCAGCAGCGCTAGCGGACCCCTAGCGGGAGCAGAGACCCAGTACTTC
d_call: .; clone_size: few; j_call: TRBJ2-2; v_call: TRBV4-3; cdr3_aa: CASSQDVSRTTNTGELFF; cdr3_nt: TGCGCCAGCAGCCAAGATGTAAGCCGGACAACGAACACCGGGGAGCTGTTTTTT
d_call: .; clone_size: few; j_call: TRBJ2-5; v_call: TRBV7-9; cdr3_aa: CASSLATASPTEMF; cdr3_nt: TGTGCCAGCAGCTTAGCCACAGCATCCCCAACCGAGATGTTC
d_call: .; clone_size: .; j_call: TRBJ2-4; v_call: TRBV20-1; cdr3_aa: CSLRSRNIQYF; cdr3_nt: TGCAGCCTGAGATCGAGGAACATTCAGTACTTC
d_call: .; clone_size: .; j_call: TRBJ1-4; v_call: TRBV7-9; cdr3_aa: CASSPPGSLNEKLFF; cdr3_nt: TGTGCCAGCAGCCCCCCGGGCAGCCTTAATGAAAAACTGTTTTTT
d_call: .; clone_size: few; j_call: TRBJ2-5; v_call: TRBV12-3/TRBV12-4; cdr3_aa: CASSFRTQRETQYF; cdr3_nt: TGTGCCAGCAGTTTTAGAACTCAGAGGGAGACCCAGTACTTC
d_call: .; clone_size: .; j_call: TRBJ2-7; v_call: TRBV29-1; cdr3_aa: CSAQGPGVYEQYF; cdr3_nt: TGCAGCGCCCAGGGACCGGGAGTATACGAGCAGTACTTC
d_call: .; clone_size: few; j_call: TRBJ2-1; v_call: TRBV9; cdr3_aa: CASSVGWSTGAANEQFF; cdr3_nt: TGTGCCAGCAGCGTAGGGTGGAGCACCGGAGCTGCTAATGAGCAGTTCTTC
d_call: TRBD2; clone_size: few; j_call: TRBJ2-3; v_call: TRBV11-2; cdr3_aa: CASSLYGGRDQGTDTQYF; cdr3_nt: TGTGCCAGCAGCTTATACGGCGGGAGAGATCAGGGAACAGATACGCAGTATTTT
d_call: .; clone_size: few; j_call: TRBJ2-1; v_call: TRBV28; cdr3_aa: CASSSSRRENEQFF; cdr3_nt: TGTGCCAGCAGTTCGTCCAGACGGGAGAATGAGCAGTTCTTC
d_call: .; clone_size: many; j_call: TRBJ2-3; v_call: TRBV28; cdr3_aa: CASSDPGTGRSDTQYF; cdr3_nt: TGTGCCAGCAGTGATCCCGGAACAGGGCGCTCAGATACGCAGTATTTT
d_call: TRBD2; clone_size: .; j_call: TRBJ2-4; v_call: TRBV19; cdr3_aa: CASSISGGPGHWFKYF; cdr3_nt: TGTGCCAGTAGTATATCGGGGGGGCCGGGACACTGGTTCAAGTACTTC
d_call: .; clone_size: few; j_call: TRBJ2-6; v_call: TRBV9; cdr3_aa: CASSVGGGANVLTF; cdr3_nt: TGTGCCAGCTCCGTTGGGGGTGGGGCCAACGTCCTGACTTTC
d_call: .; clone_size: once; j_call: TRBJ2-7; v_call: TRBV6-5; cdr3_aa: CASRYKGRGYEQYF; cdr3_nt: TGTGCCAGCAGATACAAGGGGCGGGGCTACGAGCAGTACTTC
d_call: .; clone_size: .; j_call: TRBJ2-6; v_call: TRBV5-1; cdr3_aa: CASSLEAPTSLYGANVLTF; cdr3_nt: TGCGCCAGCAGCTTGGAAGCGCCCACCTCCCTTTATGGGGCCAACGTCCTGACTTTC
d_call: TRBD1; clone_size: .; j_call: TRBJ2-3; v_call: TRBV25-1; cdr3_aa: CASRTGTGSTDTQYF; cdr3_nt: TGTGCCAGCAGGACCGGGACAGGAAGCACAGATACGCAGTATTTT
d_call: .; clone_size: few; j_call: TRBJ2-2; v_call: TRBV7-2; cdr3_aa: CASSSSWQNGELFF; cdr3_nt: TGTGCCAGCAGCTCCTCGTGGCAGAACGGGGAGCTGTTTTTT
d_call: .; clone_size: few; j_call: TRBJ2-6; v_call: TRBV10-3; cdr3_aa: CAISDSQAGANVLTF; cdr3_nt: TGTGCCATCAGTGACAGCCAGGCTGGGGCCAACGTCCTGACTTTC
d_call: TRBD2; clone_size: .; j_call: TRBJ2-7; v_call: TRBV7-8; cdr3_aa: CASSLVVRGLAVSYEQYF; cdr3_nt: TGTGCCAGCAGCTTAGTAGTTCGGGGACTAGCGGTCTCCTACGAGCAGTACTTC
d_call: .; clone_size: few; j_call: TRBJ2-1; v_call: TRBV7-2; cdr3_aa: CASSLEQGGLNEQFF; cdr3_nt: TGTGCCAGCAGCTTAGAACAGGGAGGGCTCAATGAGCAGTTCTTC
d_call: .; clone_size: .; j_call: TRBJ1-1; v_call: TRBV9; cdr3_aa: CASSVGPRGEAFF; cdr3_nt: TGTGCCAGCAGCGTAGGACCCAGGGGTGAAGCTTTCTTT
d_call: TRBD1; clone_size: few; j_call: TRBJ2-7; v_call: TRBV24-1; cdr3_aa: CATSDNRDRASHEQYF; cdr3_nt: TGTGCCACCAGCGACAACCGGGACAGGGCTAGCCACGAGCAGTACTTC